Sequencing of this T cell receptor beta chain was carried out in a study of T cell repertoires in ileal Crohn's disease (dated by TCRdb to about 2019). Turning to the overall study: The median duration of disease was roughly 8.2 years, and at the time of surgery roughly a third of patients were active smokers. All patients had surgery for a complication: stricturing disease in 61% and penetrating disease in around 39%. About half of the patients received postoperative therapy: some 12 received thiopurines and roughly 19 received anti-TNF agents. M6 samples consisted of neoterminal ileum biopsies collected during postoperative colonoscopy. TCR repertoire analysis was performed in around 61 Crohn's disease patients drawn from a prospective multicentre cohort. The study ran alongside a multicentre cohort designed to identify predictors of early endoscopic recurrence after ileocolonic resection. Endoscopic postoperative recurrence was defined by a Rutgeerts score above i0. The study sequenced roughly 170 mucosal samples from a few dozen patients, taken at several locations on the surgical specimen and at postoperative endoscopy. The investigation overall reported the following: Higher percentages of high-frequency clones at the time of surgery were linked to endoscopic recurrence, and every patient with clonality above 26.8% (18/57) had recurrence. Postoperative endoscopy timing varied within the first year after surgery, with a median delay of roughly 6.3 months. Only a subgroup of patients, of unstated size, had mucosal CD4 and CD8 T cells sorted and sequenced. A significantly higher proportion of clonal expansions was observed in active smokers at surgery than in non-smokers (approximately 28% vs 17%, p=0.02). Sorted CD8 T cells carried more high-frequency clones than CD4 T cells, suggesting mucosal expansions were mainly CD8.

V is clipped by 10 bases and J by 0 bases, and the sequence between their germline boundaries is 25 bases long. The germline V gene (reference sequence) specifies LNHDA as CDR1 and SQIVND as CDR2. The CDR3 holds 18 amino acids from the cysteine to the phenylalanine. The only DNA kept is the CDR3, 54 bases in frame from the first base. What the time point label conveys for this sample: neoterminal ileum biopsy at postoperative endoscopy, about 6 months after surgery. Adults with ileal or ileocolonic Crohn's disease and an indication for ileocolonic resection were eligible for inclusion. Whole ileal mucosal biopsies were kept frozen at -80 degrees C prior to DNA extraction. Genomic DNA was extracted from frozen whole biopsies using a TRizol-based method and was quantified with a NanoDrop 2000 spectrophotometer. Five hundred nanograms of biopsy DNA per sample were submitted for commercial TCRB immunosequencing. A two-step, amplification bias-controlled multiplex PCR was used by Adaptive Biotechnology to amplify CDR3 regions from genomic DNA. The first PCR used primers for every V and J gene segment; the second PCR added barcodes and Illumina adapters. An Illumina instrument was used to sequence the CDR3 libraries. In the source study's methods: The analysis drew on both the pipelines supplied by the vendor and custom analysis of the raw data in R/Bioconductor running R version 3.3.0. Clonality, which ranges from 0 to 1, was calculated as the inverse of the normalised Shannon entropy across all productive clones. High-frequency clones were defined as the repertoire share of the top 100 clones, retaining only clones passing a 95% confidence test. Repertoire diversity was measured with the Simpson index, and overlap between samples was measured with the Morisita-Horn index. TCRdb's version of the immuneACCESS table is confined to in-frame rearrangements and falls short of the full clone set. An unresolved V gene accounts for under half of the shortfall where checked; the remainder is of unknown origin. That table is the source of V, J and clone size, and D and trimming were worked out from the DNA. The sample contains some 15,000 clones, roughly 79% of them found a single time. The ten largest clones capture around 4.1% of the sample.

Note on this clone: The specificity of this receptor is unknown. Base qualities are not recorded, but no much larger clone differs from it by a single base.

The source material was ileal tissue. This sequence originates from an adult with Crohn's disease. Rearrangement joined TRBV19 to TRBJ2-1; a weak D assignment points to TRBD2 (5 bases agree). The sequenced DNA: TGTGCCACCTCCGACCCGGGGAGCGGCCGGGGCTCCTACAATGAGCAGTTCTTC. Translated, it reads CATSDPGSGRGSYNEQFF.